This T cell receptor (beta chain) was identified during a study of blood T cell repertoires in COVID-19 (dated by TCRdb to 2018 to 2021). With respect to the entire study: The collaborator samples originated in the United States, Italy and Spain and spanned the acute and convalescent phases of COVID-19. A de-identified subject ID, COVID-19 status, age in years and sex were almost always included in the sample metadata. The prospective study material was composed of cDNA or gDNA derived from T cells, B-cell-depleted T cells, or PBMCs. HLA class I and class II types, where available, came from metadata supplied by the sample provider rather than from assay-based typing. Samples came from the ongoing ImmuneRACE study (first 160 participants) plus 1,254 subjects from 6 global collaborators. Deeply sampled blood TCRbeta repertoires from subjects exposed to, actively infected with, or recovered from COVID-19 were included in the dataset. The repertoires were released in a freely available public database intended as a resource for research on the immune response to SARS-CoV-2. Broader findings and caveats from the paper: Clinical and demographic metadata were provided uncurated, with the amount varying by source and participant.

Details on this clone: The target of this receptor is not known. Within one base of it there is no much larger clone, and no base qualities were kept.

Collaborating institutions collected whole blood in K2EDTA tubes following their own protocols. Collaborator samples were shipped for TCRbeta analysis as frozen whole blood, isolated PBMCs, or DNA extracted from either sample type. The immunoSEQ Assay, a bias-controlled multiplex PCR, was used to amplify TCRbeta CDR3 regions from genomic DNA. In the authors' own workflow: Within the assay, amplification of reference gene primers was used to estimate how many nucleated cells each sample contained. To quantify the absolute abundance of each unique TCRbeta CDR3 rearrangement, sequence reads were collapsed and filtered. For each sample, productive Simpson clonality was calculated as the square root of Simpson's diversity index across productive rearrangements. TCRdb carries this immuneACCESS record with in-frame sequences only. Its versions omit some clonotypes, under half of them owing to an unresolved V gene in the studies checked, with the rest unexplained. Clone size and V and J calls were adopted from that table, with D and trimming inferred from the DNA. The sample profile shows roughly 260,000 clones; 70% to 90% of them were found once. The ten top clones hold roughly 3.7% of the sample.

Reading from cysteine to phenylalanine, the CDR3 counts 14 amino acids. The entry retains the CDR3 DNA only, 42 bases that are in frame from base 1. CDR1 and CDR2, per the germline V gene, are SGHTA and FQGNSA. A distance of 12 bases separates the germline ends of V and J, which lose 2 bases and 7 bases respectively. The receptor was isolated from a middle-aged woman with acute or convalescent COVID-19. The sequence joins TRBV7-2 to TRBJ1-3; TRBD1 is perhaps the D gene, given 6 matching bases. Sequencing was performed on peripheral blood. The CDR3 is CASSLTTGYNTIYF. The nucleotide sequence is TGTGCCAGCAGCTTAACCACAGGGTACAACACCATATATTTT.